What follows are 7 T cell receptor beta chains derived from one specimen sequenced in a study of PD-1 blockade in classical Hodgkin lymphoma (dated by TCRdb to the early 2020s). The label giving this sample's time point can be read as: cycle 2 day 1 (C2D1) of nivolumab. Every trial patient had relapsed after autologous stem cell transplantation, and cohorts A, B and C differed in prior brentuximab vedotin exposure. The library came from the immunoSEQ multiplex PCR assay. TCRdb carries this immuneACCESS record with in-frame sequences only. Its versions omit some clonotypes, under half of them owing to an unresolved V gene in the studies checked, with the rest unexplained. For this sample there are some 23,000 clones; over 60% appear just once. The ten largest make up roughly 8% of the sample. The sample here was peripheral blood mononuclear cells (PBMCs), taken before the second cycle of nivolumab. All receptors derive from a human donor with classical Hodgkin lymphoma.

The chain is built from TRBV4-1 and TRBJ2-1, with 12 nucleotides matching TRBD2. Germline CDR1 reads MGHRA; CDR2 reads YSYEKL. The CDR3 is 15 residues long. V shed 3 bases and J 7 bases; nucleotides not matched to a gene: 4. The CDR3 sequence: CASSHGTSGRNEQFF. CDR3 nucleotides: TGCGCCAGCAGCCACGGCACTAGCGGGAGGAATGAGCAGTTCTTC.

The rearrangement uses TRBV28 and TRBJ2-3, with 7 bases lining up with TRBD2. Per the germline V gene, CDR1 is MDHEN and CDR2 is SYDVKM. This CDR3 region has 14 residues. V lost 8 bases to trimming and J lost 5 bases; unmatched junction nucleotides: 10. The DNA for the CDR3 is TGTGCCAGCTTTCGGGCGGGAGCGGAAGATACGCAGTATTTT. It encodes CASFRAGAEDTQYF.

The genes are TRBV5-1 and TRBJ2-2; D may be TRBD1 (7 bases). CDR3 size: 14 residues. Germline V gene data show CDR1 as SGHRS and CDR2 as YFSETQ. Trimming removed 2 bases from V and 6 bases from J, with 11 bases in between. The CDR3 loop is CASSFTGEAGELFF. CDR3 sequence (DNA): TGCGCCAGCAGCTTTACAGGGGAGGCCGGGGAGCTGTTTTTT.

V usage is TRBV10-2 and J usage is TRBJ2-7, with D tentatively TRBD2 (6 bases). The CDR3 length is 12 residues. The germline CDR1 and CDR2 sequences are WSHSY and SAAADI. Trimming stripped 2 bases from V and 5 bases from J, with 7 bases between. Written as DNA, the CDR3 is TGCGCCAGCAGTGAGCCGGGAGACGAGCAGTACTTC. Protein sequence: CASSEPGDEQYF.

This chain joins TRBV28 and TRBJ2-7, with TRBD2 matching over 12 bases. Germline V gene sequence: CDR1 MDHEN, CDR2 SYDVKM. Unmatched junction bases numbered 8, after V lost 4 bases and J lost 4 bases. CDR3 size: 16 residues. CDR3 sequence reads: CASSSSSGRAVYEQYF. The CDR3, as DNA: TGTGCCAGCAGTTCATCTAGCGGGAGGGCCGTGTACGAGCAGTACTTC.

The V gene is TRBV4-2, the J gene TRBJ2-3; D is unclear. Trimming removed 0 bases from V and 0 bases from J, with 10 bases in between. Germline V gives CDR1 LGHNA, CDR2 YNFKEQ. The CDR3 has 16 residues. CDR3 DNA sequence: TGTGCCAGCAGCCAAGAGTCGACGGCGAGCACAGATACGCAGTATTTT. Its protein is CASSQESTASTDTQYF.

Only a few counts were recorded for this clone. The chain carries TRBV4-1 and TRBJ2-1; D call uncertain. The CDR3 runs to 17 residues. The ends were cut back, 1 base at V and 2 bases at J, with 15 bases in the middle. The germline V gene encodes CDR1 MGHRA and CDR2 YSYEKL. CDR3 loop: CASSQADMGFTYNEQFF. The CDR3 DNA sequence: TGCGCCAGCAGCCAAGCCGACATGGGATTTACCTACAATGAGCAGTTCTTC.